A selection of T cell receptor beta chains follows, all from one sample in a study of blood T cell repertoires in COVID-19. Sequencing used immunoSEQ multiplex PCR; TCRdb keeps in-frame clones, though not all of them. The sample has over 300,000 clones; roughly 85% are singletons. The sequencing input was peripheral blood. The receptor set was obtained from a human donor in a cohort sampled during active COVID-19. The CDR3 runs from the conserved cysteine through the conserved F or W. A D gene is named only where the DNA matches it firmly. Expanded clones get a size class; other rows say once, few or many, or leave the size out.

clone size	J gene	D gene	V gene	CDR3 DNA	CDR3 protein
NA	TRBJ1-2	NA	TRBV18	TGTGCCAGCTCACCAAGGGGTTATGGCTACACCTTC	CASSPRGYGYTF
NA	TRBJ1-2	TRBD1	TRBV7-8	TGTGCCAGCAGCTTAGATATAAAGACAGGGTATGGCTACACCTTC	CASSLDIKTGYGYTF
NA	TRBJ2-1	NA	TRBV12-3/TRBV12-4	TGTGCCAGCAGTTCGGGGTTCGATGAGCAGTTCTTC	CASSSGFDEQFF
NA	TRBJ1-2	NA	TRBV6-5	TGTGCCAGCAGTTTCCCAGGGGATAGATATGGCTACACCTTC	CASSFPGDRYGYTF
NA	TRBJ2-1	TRBD2	TRBV10-3	TGTGCCATCACTTTGAGGACTAGCGGCGACAATGAGCAGTTCTTC	CAITLRTSGDNEQFF
NA	TRBJ1-3	NA	TRBV6-5	TGTGCCAGCAGTAAACAGGCCTCTGGAAACACCATATATTTT	CASSKQASGNTIYF
NA	TRBJ1-5	NA	TRBV29-1	TGCAGCGTAGGGACATCTATGAATCAGCCCCAGCATTTT	CSVGTSMNQPQHF
few	TRBJ2-3	NA	TRBV5-8	TGTGCCAGCAGCTTGGAACAGGGAAGGGGTACGCAGTATTTT	CASSLEQGRGTQYF
NA	TRBJ1-2	NA	TRBV6-5	TGTGCCAGCAGCCCCATAATAGGGGTCGATGGCTACACCTTC	CASSPIIGVDGYTF
NA	TRBJ1-1	TRBD1	TRBV3-1/TRBV3-2	TGTGCCAGCAGCCATTGGACAGGGGGTTTTATGGAGACTGAAGCTTTCTTT	CASSHWTGGFMETEAFF
NA	TRBJ2-2	TRBD2	TRBV7-8	TGTGCCAGCACCTTCCAAAGCGGGACGAACACCGGGGAGCTGTTTTTT	CASTFQSGTNTGELFF
NA	TRBJ1-2	TRBD1	TRBV19	TGTGCCAGTAGTATGCGGGACAGGGGAGGCTACACCTTC	CASSMRDRGGYTF
NA	TRBJ2-3	TRBD1	TRBV12-5	TGTGCTAGTGGTAGGGGCCATAAGGACAGGGGGTCCGCAGATACGCAGTATTTT	CASGRGHKDRGSADTQYF
NA	TRBJ1-4	NA	TRBV2	TGTGCCAGCGAAACAGGGTTACTGAGTGAAAAACTGTTTTTT	CASETGLLSEKLFF
NA	TRBJ2-1	NA	TRBV10-3	TGTGCCGTAGGGGGGGGCCCGGATGAGCAGTTCTTC	CAVGGGPDEQFF
NA	TRBJ2-2	NA	TRBV18	TGTGCCAGCTCCCTCGTGGGCTGGACCGGGGAGCTGTTTTTT	CASSLVGWTGELFF
NA	TRBJ2-4	NA	TRBV30	TGTGCCTGGAGTGGCTACAGGAACATTCAGTACTTC	CAWSGYRNIQYF
NA	TRBJ1-5	TRBD1	TRBV7-9	TGTGCCAGCAGCTTACTCGGGCAGGGGGGCAATCAGCCCCAGCATTTT	CASSLLGQGGNQPQHF
once	TRBJ1-2	TRBD1	TRBV5-6	TGTGCCAGCAGCTTGCTCGGGGGACAGCAAGAGCACTATGGCTACACCTTC	CASSLLGGQQEHYGYTF
NA	TRBJ2-5	NA	TRBV27	TGTGCCAGTGGGGCTCAAGAGACCCAGTACTTC	CASGAQETQYF
NA	TRBJ2-7	TRBD1	TRBV29-1	TGCAGCGGCGGACAGGGTTACGAGCAGTACTTC	CSGGQGYEQYF
NA	TRBJ2-7	TRBD1	TRBV14	TGTGCCAGCAGTCTGGGGACAGCCGAGCAGTACTTC	CASSLGTAEQYF
NA	TRBJ1-2	NA	TRBV5-1	TGCGCCAGCAGCTCGGTCGACTATTATGGCTACACCTTC	CASSSVDYYGYTF
NA	TRBJ2-1	TRBD2	TRBV27	TGTGCCAGCAGTTCTCTAGCGGGGGGGAATGAGCAGTTCTTC	CASSSLAGGNEQFF
NA	TRBJ1-2	TRBD1	TRBV9	TGTGCCAGCAGCGTAAAGACAGGGGGCGTCGGCTATGGCTACACCTTC	CASSVKTGGVGYGYTF
NA	TRBJ1-1	NA	TRBV5-1	TGCGCCAGCAGCTTTTCAGAGAACACTGAAGCTTTCTTT	CASSFSENTEAFF
NA	TRBJ2-7	TRBD1	TRBV7-2	TGTGCCAGCAGCTCCGGACAGGGGCTCGAGCAGTACTTC	CASSSGQGLEQYF
once	TRBJ1-1	TRBD1	TRBV7-3	TGTGCCAGCAGCGCACAGGGGGCGCCGGGTGAAGCTTTCTTT	CASSAQGAPGEAFF
NA	TRBJ1-1	NA	TRBV6-2/TRBV6-3	TGTGCCAGCAGTTACGGGCCCGATTTTTCTGAAGCTTTCTTT	CASSYGPDFSEAFF
NA	TRBJ1-2	NA	TRBV20-1	TGCAGTGCCGGGGGGATCGGCATCTACACCTTC	CSAGGIGIYTF
NA	TRBJ1-6	TRBD1	TRBV6-1	TGTGCCAGCAGTGAATGGGACAGTCCTAATTCACCCCTCCACTTT	CASSEWDSPNSPLHF
NA	TRBJ2-7	NA	TRBV3-1/TRBV3-2	TGTGCCAGCAGTCAGACAGGCTACGAGCAGTACTTC	CASSQTGYEQYF
NA	TRBJ1-1	NA	TRBV5-5	TGTGCCAGCAGCTCCCCGTACAGGGAAGAAAGTAGAGCTTTCTTT	CASSSPYREESRAFF
NA	TRBJ1-2	TRBD1	TRBV27	TGTGCCAGCAGTTTCTGGACAGGGGAGACCTATGGCTACACCTTC	CASSFWTGETYGYTF
NA	TRBJ2-1	TRBD1	TRBV5-4	TGTGCCAGCAGCTTGGGGGACAGGGACATCAATGAGCAGTTCTTC	CASSLGDRDINEQFF
once	TRBJ2-1	TRBD1	TRBV20-1	TGCAGTGCGGTACAGGGGAATGAGCAGTTCTTC	CSAVQGNEQFF
once	TRBJ2-7	NA	TRBV6-1	TGTGCCAGCAGTGAATTTTCATACGGGTACGAGCAGTACTTC	CASSEFSYGYEQYF
NA	TRBJ1-2	TRBD1	TRBV19	TGTGCCAGTAGCCAGACAGGGTGGGATGGCTACACCTTC	CASSQTGWDGYTF
NA	TRBJ2-4	NA	TRBV5-4	TGTGCCTTCGCCAAAGGGGGAACCAAAAACATTCAGTACTTC	CAFAKGGTKNIQYF
few	TRBJ1-1	TRBD1	TRBV7-2	TGTGCCAGCAGCTGGGACAGGGTGGGAATGAACACTGAAGCTTTCTTT	CASSWDRVGMNTEAFF
once	TRBJ1-6	NA	TRBV4-2	TGTGCCAGCAGCCGACGGGATCCCCTGACTAATAATTCACCCCTCCACTTT	CASSRRDPLTNNSPLHF
many	TRBJ2-1	NA	TRBV2	TGTGCCAGCAGCCCGCGCCGAACAGGGACTGAGCAGTTCTTC	CASSPRRTGTEQFF